The 9 T cell receptor beta chains given below trace back to one sample, sequenced in a study of cytomegalovirus exposure and HLA in healthy donors. PCR used 60 Vbeta primers and 13 Jbeta primers. Here immunoSEQ multiplex PCR was the method, and the copy in TCRdb shows in-frame clones only, minus some. The data show about 150,000 clones, around 9.7% seen once. Sequencing was done on a sample of PBMCs. The receptors come from a man aged 50-60 years in good health and CMV-seronegative.

This clone has a handful of counts. The V gene is TRBV5-1, the J gene TRBJ1-3; possibly TRBD1 for D (5 bases). The V gene lost 3 bases and the J gene lost 0 bases, with 16 bases spanning the gap. Germline V gives CDR1 SGHRS, CDR2 YFSETQ. This CDR3 has 17 amino acids. The CDR3 bases are TGCGCCAGCAGCTCTGCCCTGACAGCGAACTCTGGAAACACCATATATTTT. Amino acids: CASSSALTANSGNTIYF.

A few counts support this clone. The rearrangement joins TRBV2 to TRBJ1-5; D gene uncertain. Trimming shortened V by 3 bases and J by 5 bases, and 5 bases separated the two germline ends. The CDR3 is made up of 12 amino acids. CDR1 SNHLY and CDR2 FYNNEI come from the germline V gene. The CDR3 spells CASSERYQPQHF. The DNA for the CDR3 is TGTGCCAGCAGTGAGAGGTATCAGCCCCAGCATTTT.

This clone was counted between two and nine times. The chain couples TRBV2 to TRBJ2-5; D perhaps matches TRBD2 (6 bases). Deletions cut 7 bases from V and 2 bases from J, with 14 bases between. The CDR3 is 14 amino acids. Germline CDR1 and CDR2: SNHLY and FYNNEI. The CDR3 nucleotides are TGTGCCAGCACCGCCGGGACTGGTCAAGAGACCCAGTACTTC. Translating gives CASTAGTGQETQYF.

The chain links TRBV28 to TRBJ2-7; TRBD1 matches 7 bases. The CDR3 has 16 amino acids. J was trimmed by 6 bases and V by 7 bases; bases with no gene match: 18. The germline gives CDR1 MDHEN, CDR2 SYDVKM. CDR3 residues: CASTIPRTGRLGEQYF. Written as DNA, the CDR3 is TGTGCCAGCACCATACCGCGGACAGGAAGGCTTGGCGAGCAGTACTTC.

This clone was found a few times. This chain connects TRBV13 to TRBJ2-3, with 12 bases matching TRBD2. The CDR3 runs 17 residues. The V and J ends lost 1 base and 4 bases, in that order; junction bases with no gene match: 6. Germline loops: CDR1 PRHDT, CDR2 FYEKMQ (reference sequence). The CDR3 nucleotides are TGTGCCAGCAGCTTAGCGCTAGCGGGGGGGCCCGCAGATACGCAGTATTTT. Translated, it gives CASSLALAGGPADTQYF.

This clone was picked up a small number of times. The genes are TRBV19 and TRBJ1-1, with 7 bases lining up with TRBD1. The CDR3 is made up of 13 amino acids. The J segment lost 7 bases and the V segment lost 9 bases, leaving 11 bases of the junction unmatched. Germline V gene sequence: CDR1 LNHDA, CDR2 SQIVND (reference sequence). The CDR3 DNA follows: TGTGCCAGCACCCGGACAGGAATTGGTGAAGCTTTCTTT. Translated, it gives CASTRTGIGEAFF.

This clone has only a few counts. The chain couples TRBV6-6 to TRBJ2-2; 7 nucleotides align to TRBD1. The CDR3 contains 15 residues. The germline CDR1 and CDR2 sequences are MNHNY and SVGAGI (reference sequence). The V gene end was trimmed by 5 bases and the J gene end by 2 bases; junction bases not matched to a gene: 5. The CDR3 DNA sequence: TGTGCCAGCAGTCGGGACAGCGCAAACACCGGGGAGCTGTTTTTT. Its translation: CASSRDSANTGELFF.

This clone was observed a handful of times. This chain links TRBV29-1 with TRBJ2-5; D ambiguous. V was shortened by 7 bases and J by 0 bases, with 3 bases between the two germline ends. The CDR3 has 10 amino acids. Looked up from germline, CDR1 is SQVTM and CDR2 is ANQGSEA. The CDR3 bases are TGCAGCGCGTACCAAGAGACCCAGTACTTC. Its translation: CSAYQETQYF.

The chain recombines TRBV6-4 with TRBJ2-1; TRBD2 matches 7 bases. CDR1 and CDR2 (germline): MRHNA, SNTAGT. The CDR3 covers 15 residues. With V trimmed by 0 bases and J by 9 bases, 8 bases remained unmatched. The CDR3 bases are TGTGCCAGCAGTGACTCTGCGGGAGCGGATATTGAGCAGTTCTTC. It yields the protein CASSDSAGADIEQFF.